Each of the 25 T cell receptor beta chains below was sequenced from the same sample in a study of T-cell memory formation after mild COVID-19. Each CDR3 protein gets one entry after TCRdb re-called the 5' RACE reads with MiXCR. The data show 250,000 to 300,000 distinct CDR3 sequences, with roughly 18% seen just once and roughly 23% held by the top ten. The sample was PBMCs or a T cell subset sorted from them (not recorded which). The receptors stem from a man aged 18 to 29 who had mild COVID-19 (a few samples of this study predate the infection). Cell type and time point are not known.

The chain links TRBV7-2 to TRBJ2-7; TRBD1 aligns across 11 bases. CDR3 length: 16 amino acids. Germline V gene sequence: CDR1 SGHTA, CDR2 FQGNSA. V was pared by 4 bases and J by 6 bases, with 11 bases of the junction left unmatched. The CDR3 DNA sequence: TGTGCCAGCAGCTGGAACACCGGGACAGGGGGTTCCGAGCAGTACTTC. It is translated as CASSWNTGTGGSEQYF.

This clonotype came up many times. DNA of the CDR3: TGTGCCAGCAGCCCCGAGATCGGAAAGGGGGGGTACTACGAGCAGTACTTC. As protein: CASSPEIGKGGYYEQYF. The chain uses TRBV3-1 and TRBJ2-7, with D possibly being TRBD2 (7 bases). The CDR3 length is 17 residues. The V and J ends lost 4 bases and 3 bases respectively, with 22 bases between them. Germline loops: CDR1 LGHDT, CDR2 YNNKEL (reference sequence).

CDR3 residues: CASSYAAGGSKNIQYF. DNA for the CDR3: TGTGCCAGCAGTTACGCCGCAGGGGGATCCAAAAACATTCAGTACTTC. The chain has TRBV6-5 and TRBJ2-4; 7 positions agree with TRBD1. Germline V gene data show CDR1 as MNHEY and CDR2 as SVGAGI. J lost 2 bases, V lost 2 bases, and 6 bases had no gene match. The CDR3 runs 16 residues.

This clonotype was detected many times. The chain carries TRBV12-3 or TRBV12-4 and TRBJ2-5; 7 bases are a match to TRBD1. The CDR3 has 14 amino acids. Losses at the gene ends were 0 bases for V and 3 bases for J; bases not matched to a gene: 1. The chain's CDR3 is CASSLADREETQYF. CDR3 DNA: TGTGCCAGCAGTTTAGCCGACAGGGAAGAGACCCAGTACTTC.

This chain links TRBV12-3 or TRBV12-4 with TRBJ1-1; TRBD1 might be the D (5 bases). Deletions cut 10 bases from V and 5 bases from J, with 17 bases between. This CDR3 spans 13 amino acids. The CDR3 protein is CAITGTGETEAFF. The CDR3 bases are TGTGCCATCACCGGGACGGGAGAGACTGAAGCTTTCTTT.

The chain combines TRBV5-1 with TRBJ2-1, with a possible D match to TRBD2 (6 bases). The germline gives CDR1 SGHRS, CDR2 YFSETQ. V lost 0 bases, J lost 7 bases, and 17 bases lay in between. The CDR3 runs to 16 residues. CDR3 coding DNA: TGCGCCAGCAGCTTGGCCCGGGCAGGCCGGGGGAATGAGCAGTTCTTC. Translated, it gives CASSLARAGRGNEQFF.

This clonotype was seen more than once but under ten times. The V gene is TRBV4-1, the J gene TRBJ1-4; no firm D call. This CDR3 contains 13 residues. Germline CDR1 MGHRA, CDR2 YSYEKL. The V end was cut by 1 base, the J end by 8 bases, with 8 bases between. CDR3: CASSQVAREKLFF. DNA of the CDR3: TGCGCCAGCAGCCAAGTTGCGAGAGAAAAACTGTTTTTT.

This clonotype was detected a few times. The gene calls are TRBV4-3 and TRBJ1-5; 7 positions match TRBD1. The CDR3 length is 15 residues. V lost 3 bases to trimming and J lost 7 bases; unmatched junction nucleotides: 9. CDR1 LGHNA and CDR2 YSLEER come from the germline V gene. CDR3 sequence: CASSQATGTDQPQHF. The CDR3 DNA reads TGCGCCAGCAGCCAGGCGACCGGGACAGACCAGCCCCAGCATTTT.

A few counts support this clonotype. This chain links TRBV28 with TRBJ2-7; 7 bases map to TRBD1. This CDR3 has 18 residues. Germline CDR1 MDHEN, CDR2 SYDVKM. V shed 6 bases and J 0 bases; nucleotides not matched to a gene: 17. CDR3 in DNA: TGTGCCAGCAGCCCAGACAGGGTGGTCCCTCGGGGCTCCTACGAGCAGTACGTC. It encodes CASSPDRVVPRGSYEQYV.

This sequence joins TRBV7-2 and TRBJ2-5; D not resolved. This CDR3 is built from 14 residues. Per germline, CDR1 SGHTA and CDR2 FQGNSA. Trimming shortened V by 1 base and J by 4 bases, and 10 bases separated the two germline ends. Here the CDR3 reads CASSLGYISETQYF. The CDR3 DNA reads as TGTGCCAGCAGCTTAGGCTACATCTCAGAGACCCAGTACTTC. Full variable domain (remainder filled in from reference TRBV7-2 and TRBJ2-5): GAGVSQSPSNKVTEKGKDVELRCDPISGHTALYWYRQSLGQGLEFLIYFQGNSAPDKSGLPSDRFSAERTGGSVSTLTIQRTQQEDSAVYLCASSLGYISETQYFGPGTRLLVL.

This clonotype was counted once. The chain uses TRBV7-3 and TRBJ2-1; TRBD2 matches 9 bases. CDR1 and CDR2 (germline): SGHTA, FQGTGA. This CDR3 is built from 14 residues. Losses at the gene ends were 2 bases for V and 6 bases for J; bases not matched to a gene: 2. CDR3: CASSLGTSINEQFF. CDR3 coding DNA: TGTGCCAGCAGCTTAGGGACTAGCATCAATGAGCAGTTCTTC.

The chain employs TRBV5-1 and TRBJ2-3; no definite D call. The CDR3 extends over 14 amino acids. With 0 bases removed from V and 2 bases from J, the gap between germline ends came to 7 bases. The germline V gene encodes CDR1 SGHRS and CDR2 YFSETQ. The CDR3 DNA reads as TGCGCCAGCAGCTTGGAGTGGAACACAGATACGCAGTATTTT. Protein product: CASSLEWNTDTQYF.

This rearrangement joins TRBV15 to TRBJ1-5, with D perhaps TRBD1 (5 bases). The ends were cut back, 3 bases at V and 1 base at J, with 13 bases in the middle. The CDR3 length is 16 residues. Germline V gives CDR1 LNHNV, CDR2 YYDKDF (reference sequence). CDR3 nucleotide sequence: TGTGCCACCAGCAGGGGGGACCTTTGGAGCAATCAGCCCCAGCATTTT. It specifies CATSRGDLWSNQPQHF.

J is TRBJ2-5 and V is TRBV6-5; D could derive from TRBD1 or TRBD2 (5 bases each). CDR3 length: 15 amino acids. The ends were cut back, 6 bases at V and 5 bases at J, with 19 bases in the middle. CDR1 is MNHEY, CDR2 SVGAGI, per germline. Here the CDR3 reads CASSPRVGRRETQYF. CDR3 DNA: TGTGCCAGCAGCCCCCGTGTGGGACGAAGGGAGACCCAGTACTTC.

The rearrangement uses TRBV3-1 and TRBJ2-2; unclear D gene. The CDR3 extends over 13 amino acids. Trimming cost V 1 base and J 6 bases, with 6 bases left between them. Germline-derived CDR1 and CDR2 are LGHDT and YNNKEL (reference sequence). The chain's CDR3 is CASSQAEAGELFF. The CDR3 nucleotides are TGTGCCAGCAGCCAAGCGGAAGCCGGGGAGCTGTTTTTT.

In its sample, this clonotype was seen a few times. The chain has TRBV7-9 and TRBJ2-3; 8 bases fit TRBD2. The germline V gene has CDR1 SEHNR and CDR2 FQNEAQ (reference sequence). With V trimmed by 3 bases and J by 6 bases, 14 bases remained unmatched. The CDR3 sequence is 17 residues long. The CDR3 coding sequence is TGTGCCAGCAGCTTTCCTCCCGTGTTAGCGGGGTTGGATACGCAGTATTTT. Protein: CASSFPPVLAGLDTQYF. Combining the CDR3 with reference TRBV7-9 and TRBJ2-3 gives the whole variable domain DTGVSQNPRHKITKRGQNVTFRCDPISEHNRLYWYRQTLGQGPEFLTYFQNEAQLEKSRLLSDRFSAERPKGSFSTLEIQRTEQGDSAMYLCASSFPPVLAGLDTQYFGPGTRLTVL.

The chain is built from TRBV14 and TRBJ2-1; weak D call: TRBD2 (5 bases). The V gene's germline CDR1 is SGHDN and CDR2 FVKESK. This CDR3 comprises 15 residues. The germline V and J ends were trimmed by 4 bases and 6 bases, with 16 bases remaining between them. This CDR3 reads CASSRVTEVPNEQFF. Written as DNA, the CDR3 is TGTGCCAGCAGCCGAGTGACGGAGGTCCCCAATGAGCAGTTCTTC.

This clonotype was counted only a few times. The chain couples TRBV4-1 to TRBJ2-6; D gene uncertain. The CDR3 loop spans 17 amino acids. Between the trimmed V and J ends, which lost 4 bases and 1 base, there was a span of 14 bases. Germline lookup yields CDR1 MGHRA and CDR2 YSYEKL. CDR3 region: CASSPFGDVSGANVLTF. The CDR3 nucleotides read TGCGCCAGCAGCCCCTTTGGGGATGTGTCTGGGGCCAACGTCCTGACTTTC.

This clonotype has ten or more counts. The genes are TRBV14 and TRBJ2-1, with 7 bases aligning to TRBD2. The CDR3 is 17 amino acids. Germline assignment: CDR1 SGHDN and CDR2 FVKESK. With 5 bases clipped from V and 0 bases from J, the junction kept 10 bases outside the gene matches. The DNA for the CDR3 is TGTGCCAGCAGCACCTATTTGGGCGGGGGCTCCTACAATGAGCAGTTCTTC. Translating gives CASSTYLGGGSYNEQFF.

The chain employs TRBV6-5 and TRBJ1-6; D remains ambiguous. Germline CDR1 is MNHEY and CDR2 is SVGAGI. Between the trimmed V and J ends, which lost 2 bases and 6 bases, there was a span of 8 bases. The CDR3 consists of 14 residues. CDR3 DNA: TGTGCCAGCAGTTACGAGGGTACTAATTCACCCCTCCACTTT. It specifies CASSYEGTNSPLHF.

This clonotype was counted only a few times. The rearrangement joins TRBV7-3 to TRBJ2-3, with 9 positions matching TRBD2. Germline V lookup: CDR1 SGHTA, CDR2 FQGTGA. The CDR3 contains 16 residues. Trimming removed 2 bases from V and 2 bases from J; junction bases left unmatched: 5. DNA for the CDR3: TGTGCCAGCAGCTTAGGTAGCGGGGGTACCACAGATACGCAGTATTTT. Its translation is CASSLGSGGTTDTQYF. Full variable domain (outside the CDR3, taken from reference TRBV7-3 and TRBJ2-3): GAGVSQTPSNKVTEKGKYVELRCDPISGHTALYWYRQSLGQGPEFLIYFQGTGAADDSGLPNDRFFAVRPEGSVSTLKIQRTERGDSAVYLCASSLGSGGTTDTQYFGPGTRLTVL.

The sample holds a few counts of this clonotype. The chain joins TRBV12-3 or TRBV12-4 to TRBJ1-2, with D unclear. The V and J ends lost 8 bases and 1 base respectively, with 8 bases between them. This CDR3 has 12 residues. Written as DNA, the CDR3 is TGTGCCAGCGGACGGAATAACTATGGCTACACCTTC. This sequence encodes CASGRNNYGYTF.

The table lists this clonotype with a few counts. Germline and junction disagree at one end, which may indicate a read error. J is TRBJ1-3 and V is TRBV9; unclear D gene. The V gene's germline CDR1 is SGDLS and CDR2 YYNGEE. The CDR3 length is 15 residues. CDR3 residues: CASSVATDLGDTIYF. In DNA form, the CDR3 reads TGTGCCAGCAGCGTAGCGACGGACCTTGGAGACACCATATATTTT.

This clonotype showed up many times. This sequence joins TRBV5-5 and TRBJ2-2; 7 nucleotides align to TRBD2. The V segment lost 4 bases and the J segment 7 bases; nucleotides outside the gene matches: 7. Germline V CDR1 and CDR2: SGHKS, YYEKEE (reference sequence). The CDR3 length is 14 residues. CDR3 in amino acids: CASSTQAGYGELFF. Written as DNA, the CDR3 is TGTGCCAGCAGCACTCAAGCGGGGTACGGGGAGCTGTTTTTT.

This clonotype was picked up many times. CDR3 DNA: TGCAGTGCCGATGGACTGTACCAAGAGACCCAGTACTTC. Protein: CSADGLYQETQYF. This sequence joins TRBV20-1 and TRBJ2-5; tentative D call: TRBD2 (5 bases). Per the germline V gene, CDR1 is DFQATT and CDR2 is SNEGSKA (reference sequence). The CDR3 totals 13 residues. The V and J ends lost 6 bases and 0 bases respectively, with 11 bases between them.